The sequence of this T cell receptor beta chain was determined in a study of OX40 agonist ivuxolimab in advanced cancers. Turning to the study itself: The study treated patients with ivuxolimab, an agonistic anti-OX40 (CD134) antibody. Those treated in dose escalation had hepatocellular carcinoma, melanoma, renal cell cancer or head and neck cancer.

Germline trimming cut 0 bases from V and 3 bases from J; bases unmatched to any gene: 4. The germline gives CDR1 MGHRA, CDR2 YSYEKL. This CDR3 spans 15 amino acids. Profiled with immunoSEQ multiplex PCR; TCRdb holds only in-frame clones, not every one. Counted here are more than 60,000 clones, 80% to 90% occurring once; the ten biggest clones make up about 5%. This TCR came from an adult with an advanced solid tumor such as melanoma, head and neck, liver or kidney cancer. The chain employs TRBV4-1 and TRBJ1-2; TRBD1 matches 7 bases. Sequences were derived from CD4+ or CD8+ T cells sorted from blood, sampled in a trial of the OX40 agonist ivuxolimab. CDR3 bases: TGCGCCAGCAGCCAAGAAATCGACAGGGACTATGGCTACACCTTC. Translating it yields CASSQEIDRDYGYTF.